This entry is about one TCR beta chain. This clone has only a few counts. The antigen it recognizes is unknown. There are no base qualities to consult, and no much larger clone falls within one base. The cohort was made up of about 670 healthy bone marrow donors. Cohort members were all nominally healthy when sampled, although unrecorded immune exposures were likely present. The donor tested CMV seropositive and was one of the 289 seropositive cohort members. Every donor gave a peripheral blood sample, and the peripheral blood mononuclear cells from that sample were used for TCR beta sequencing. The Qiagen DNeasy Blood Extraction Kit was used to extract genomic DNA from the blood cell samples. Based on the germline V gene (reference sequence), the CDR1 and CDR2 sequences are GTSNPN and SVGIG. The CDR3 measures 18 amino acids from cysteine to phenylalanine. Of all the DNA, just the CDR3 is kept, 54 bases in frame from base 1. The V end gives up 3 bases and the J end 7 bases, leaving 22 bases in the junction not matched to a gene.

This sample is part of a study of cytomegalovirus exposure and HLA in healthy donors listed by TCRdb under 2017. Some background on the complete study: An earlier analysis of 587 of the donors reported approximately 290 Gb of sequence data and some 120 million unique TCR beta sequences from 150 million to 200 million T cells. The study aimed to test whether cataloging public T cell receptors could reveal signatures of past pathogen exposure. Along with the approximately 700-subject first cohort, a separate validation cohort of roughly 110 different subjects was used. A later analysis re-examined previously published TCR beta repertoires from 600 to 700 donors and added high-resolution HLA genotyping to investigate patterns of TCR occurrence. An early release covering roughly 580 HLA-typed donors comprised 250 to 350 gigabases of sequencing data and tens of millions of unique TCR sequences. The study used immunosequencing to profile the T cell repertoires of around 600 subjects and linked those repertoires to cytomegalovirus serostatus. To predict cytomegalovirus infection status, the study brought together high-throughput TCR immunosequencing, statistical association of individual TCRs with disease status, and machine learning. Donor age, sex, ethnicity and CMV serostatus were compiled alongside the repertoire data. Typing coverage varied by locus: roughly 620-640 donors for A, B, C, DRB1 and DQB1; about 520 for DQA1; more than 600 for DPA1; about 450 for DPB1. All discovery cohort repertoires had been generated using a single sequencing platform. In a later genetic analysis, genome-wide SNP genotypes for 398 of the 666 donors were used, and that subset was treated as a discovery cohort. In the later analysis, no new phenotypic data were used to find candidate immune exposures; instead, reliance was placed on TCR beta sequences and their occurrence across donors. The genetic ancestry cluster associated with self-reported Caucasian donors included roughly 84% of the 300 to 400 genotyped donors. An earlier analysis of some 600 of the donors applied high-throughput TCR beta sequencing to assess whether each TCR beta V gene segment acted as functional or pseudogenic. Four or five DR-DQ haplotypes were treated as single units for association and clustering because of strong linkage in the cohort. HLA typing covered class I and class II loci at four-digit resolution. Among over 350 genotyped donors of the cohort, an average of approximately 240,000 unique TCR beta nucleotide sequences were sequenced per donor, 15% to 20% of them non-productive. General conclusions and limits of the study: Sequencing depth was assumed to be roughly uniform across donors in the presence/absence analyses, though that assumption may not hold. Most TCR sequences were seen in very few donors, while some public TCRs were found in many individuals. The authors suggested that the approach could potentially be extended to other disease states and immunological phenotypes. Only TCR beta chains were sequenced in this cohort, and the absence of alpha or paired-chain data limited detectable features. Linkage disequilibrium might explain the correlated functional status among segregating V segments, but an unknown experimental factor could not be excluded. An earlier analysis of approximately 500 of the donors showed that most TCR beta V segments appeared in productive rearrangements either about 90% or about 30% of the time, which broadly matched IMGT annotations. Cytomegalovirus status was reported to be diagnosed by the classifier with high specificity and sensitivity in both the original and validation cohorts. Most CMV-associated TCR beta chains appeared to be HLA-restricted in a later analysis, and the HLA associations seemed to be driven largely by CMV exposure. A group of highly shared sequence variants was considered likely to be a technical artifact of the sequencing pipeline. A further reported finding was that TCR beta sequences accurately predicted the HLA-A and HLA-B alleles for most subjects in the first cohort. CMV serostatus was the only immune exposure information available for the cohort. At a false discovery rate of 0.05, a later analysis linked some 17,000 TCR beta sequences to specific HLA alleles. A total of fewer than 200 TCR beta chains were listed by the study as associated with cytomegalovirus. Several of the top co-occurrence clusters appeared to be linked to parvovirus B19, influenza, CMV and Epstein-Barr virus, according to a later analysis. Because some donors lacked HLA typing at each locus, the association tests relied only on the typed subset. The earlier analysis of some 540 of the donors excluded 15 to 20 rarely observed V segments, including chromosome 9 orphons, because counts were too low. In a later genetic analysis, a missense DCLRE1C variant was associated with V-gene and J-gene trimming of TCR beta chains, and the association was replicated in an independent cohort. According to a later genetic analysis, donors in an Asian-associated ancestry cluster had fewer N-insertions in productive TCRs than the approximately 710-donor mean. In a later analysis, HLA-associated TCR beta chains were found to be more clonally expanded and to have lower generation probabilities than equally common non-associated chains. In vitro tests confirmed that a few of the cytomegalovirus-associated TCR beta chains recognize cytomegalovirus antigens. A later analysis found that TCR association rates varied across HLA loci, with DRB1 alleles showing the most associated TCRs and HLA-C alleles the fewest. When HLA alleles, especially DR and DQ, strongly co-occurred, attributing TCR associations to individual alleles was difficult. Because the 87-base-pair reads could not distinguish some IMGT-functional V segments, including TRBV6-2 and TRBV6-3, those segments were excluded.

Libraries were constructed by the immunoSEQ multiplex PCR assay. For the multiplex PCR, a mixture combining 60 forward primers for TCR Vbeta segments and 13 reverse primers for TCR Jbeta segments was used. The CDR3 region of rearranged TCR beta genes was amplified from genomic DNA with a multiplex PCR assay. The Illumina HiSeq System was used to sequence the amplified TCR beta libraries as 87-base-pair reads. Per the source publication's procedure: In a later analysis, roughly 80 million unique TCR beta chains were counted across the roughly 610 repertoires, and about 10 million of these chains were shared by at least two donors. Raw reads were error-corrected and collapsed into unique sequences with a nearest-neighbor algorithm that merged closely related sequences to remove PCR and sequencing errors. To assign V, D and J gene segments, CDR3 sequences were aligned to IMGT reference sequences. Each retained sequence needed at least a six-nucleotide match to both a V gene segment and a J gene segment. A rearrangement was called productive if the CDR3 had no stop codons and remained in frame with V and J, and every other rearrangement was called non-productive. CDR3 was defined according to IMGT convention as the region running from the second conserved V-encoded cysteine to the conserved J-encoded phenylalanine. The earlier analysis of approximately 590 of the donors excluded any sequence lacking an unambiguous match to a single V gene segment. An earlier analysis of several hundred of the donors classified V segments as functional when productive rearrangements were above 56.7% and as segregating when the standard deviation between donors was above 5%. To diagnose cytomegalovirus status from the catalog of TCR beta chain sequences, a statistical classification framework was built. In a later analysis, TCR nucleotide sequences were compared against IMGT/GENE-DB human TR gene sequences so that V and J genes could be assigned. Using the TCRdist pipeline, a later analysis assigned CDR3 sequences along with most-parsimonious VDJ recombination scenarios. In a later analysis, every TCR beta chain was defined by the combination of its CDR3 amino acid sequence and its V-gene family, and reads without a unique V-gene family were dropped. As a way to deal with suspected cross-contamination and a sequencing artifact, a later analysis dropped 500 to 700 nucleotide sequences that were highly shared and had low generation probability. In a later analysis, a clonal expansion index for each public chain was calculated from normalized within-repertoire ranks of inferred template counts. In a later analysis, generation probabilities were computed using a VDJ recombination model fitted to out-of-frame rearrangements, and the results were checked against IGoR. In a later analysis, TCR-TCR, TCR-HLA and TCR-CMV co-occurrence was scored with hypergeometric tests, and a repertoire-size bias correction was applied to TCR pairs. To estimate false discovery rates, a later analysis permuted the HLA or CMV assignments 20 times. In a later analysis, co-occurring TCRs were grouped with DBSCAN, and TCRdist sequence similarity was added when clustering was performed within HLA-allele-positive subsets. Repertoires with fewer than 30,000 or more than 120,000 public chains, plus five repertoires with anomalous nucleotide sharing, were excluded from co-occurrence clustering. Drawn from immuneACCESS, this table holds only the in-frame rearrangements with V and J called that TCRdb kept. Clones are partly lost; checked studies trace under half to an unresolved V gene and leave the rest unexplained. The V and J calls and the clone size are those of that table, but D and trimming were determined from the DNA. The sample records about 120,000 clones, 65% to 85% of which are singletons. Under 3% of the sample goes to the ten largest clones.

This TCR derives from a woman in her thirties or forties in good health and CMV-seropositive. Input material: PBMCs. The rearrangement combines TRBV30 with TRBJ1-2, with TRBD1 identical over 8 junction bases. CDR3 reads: CAWRDLLGRQGAPGGYTF. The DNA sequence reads TGTGCCTGGAGAGACCTTTTGGGCCGGCAGGGGGCCCCGGGTGGCTACACCTTC.